Below are 11 T cell receptor beta chains sequenced from a single sample in a study of blood T cell repertoires in COVID-19. Measured with immunoSEQ multiplex PCR; TCRdb has only the in-frame clones, and not every one. The table lists 300,000 to 400,000 clones, roughly 90% of them singletons. The specimen sequenced was PBMCs or T cells enriched from blood (not recorded which). All receptors derive from a woman in her twenties or thirties with acute COVID-19.

The V call is TRBV9, the J call TRBJ2-3; 12 nucleotides agree with TRBD2. CDR1 SGDLS and CDR2 YYNGEE come from the germline V gene. CDR3 size: 18 residues. V lost 3 bases, J lost 4 bases, and 12 bases stayed unmatched. CDR3: CASSAPPASGGAPDTQYF. DNA for the CDR3: TGTGCCAGCAGCGCACCTCCGGCTAGCGGGGGGGCCCCAGATACGCAGTATTTT.

On this clone itself: At one of its ends the junction is not consistent with the germline gene, which may arise from a read error. J is TRBJ1-2 and V is TRBV4-3; D is possibly TRBD1 (5 bases). This CDR3 has 13 amino acids. The germline V gene has CDR1 LGHNA and CDR2 YSLEER. In nucleotides, the CDR3 is TGCGCCACCAGCCGGGGGGTGAGGGAAGGCTACACCTTC. Translating gives CATSRGVREGYTF.

The chain links TRBV19 to TRBJ2-7; TRBD2 matches 7 bases. Unmatched junction bases numbered 6, after V lost 5 bases and J lost 2 bases. The CDR3 spans 14 residues. The germline gives CDR1 LNHDA, CDR2 SQIVND (reference sequence). CDR3 sequence: CASSWGGETYEQYF. In DNA form, the CDR3 reads TGTGCCAGTAGTTGGGGGGGGGAGACCTACGAGCAGTACTTC.

This CDR3 reads CASSKNPVSTTGTGINQPQHF. The CDR3 coding sequence is TGTGCCAGCAGCAAAAATCCCGTGTCCACTACCGGGACAGGGATTAACCAGCCCCAGCATTTT. The V and J genes are TRBV21-1 and TRBJ1-5; TRBD1 reflects the table's D call only, with no check against the DNA. TRBV21-1 is shown as a pseudogene. This CDR3 is built from 21 residues.

The chain couples TRBV3-1 (or the pseudogene TRBV3-2) to TRBJ2-5; 7 bases line up with TRBD1. CDR1 LGHDT and CDR2 YNNKEL come from the germline V gene (reference sequence). V was pared by 4 bases and J by 2 bases, with 10 bases of the junction left unmatched. The CDR3 covers 16 residues. The CDR3 sequence: CASSPNPGTVQETQYF. The CDR3 bases are TGTGCCAGCAGCCCCAATCCCGGGACAGTACAAGAGACCCAGTACTTC.

The chain combines TRBV27 with TRBJ2-2, with TRBD1 identical over 8 bases. Germline CDR1 is MNHEY and CDR2 is SMNVEV (reference sequence). The CDR3 length is 15 residues. J lost 3 bases, V lost 7 bases, and 7 bases had no gene match. The DNA of the CDR3 is TGTGCCAGCACCTCCCGGACAGGGCACACCGGGGAGCTGTTTTTT. Its translation is CASTSRTGHTGELFF.

This clone was seen a handful of times. This specimen includes other DNA sequences encoding the same CDR3. This chain uses TRBV9 with TRBJ2-7, with D possibly matching TRBD2 (6 bases). Germline CDR1 SGDLS, CDR2 YYNGEE. There are 12 residues in the CDR3. Trimming took 0 bases from V and 6 from J, leaving 7 bases between them. The CDR3 reads CASSVEEGEQYF. CDR3 DNA: TGTGCCAGCAGCGTAGAGGAGGGCGAGCAGTACTTC.

This clone came up once. The chain employs TRBV5-5 and TRBJ1-4; TRBD1 agrees at 8 bases. Germline CDR1 SGHKS, CDR2 YYEKEE (reference sequence). This CDR3 spans 14 amino acids. V lost 0 bases and J lost 7; bases outside the gene matches: 2. The CDR3 DNA reads TGTGCCAGCAGCTTGGGGCAGGGGGCTGAAAAACTGTTTTTT. Translated, it gives CASSLGQGAEKLFF.

The chain is built from TRBV4-1 and TRBJ1-1; 7 positions match TRBD1. CDR1 is MGHRA and CDR2 is YSYEKL in the germline V gene. Trimming cost V 0 bases and J 5 bases; bases outside gene matches: 9. CDR3 length equals 16 residues. The chain's CDR3 is CASSQDPGNRGTEAFF. The CDR3 nucleotides read TGCGCCAGCAGCCAAGACCCGGGAAACAGGGGTACTGAAGCTTTCTTT.

The rearrangement joins TRBV4-3 to TRBJ2-3, with a possible D match to TRBD2 (5 bases). The CDR3 sequence is 11 residues long. Trimming stripped 5 bases from V and 5 bases from J, with 5 bases between. Germline V gene sequence: CDR1 LGHNA, CDR2 YSLEER. The CDR3 nucleotides are TGCGCCAGCAGCGCGGGAGATACGCAGTATTTT. Translation: CASSAGDTQYF.

The chain is built from TRBV7-2 and TRBJ2-3; D may be TRBD2 (5 bases). Germline V gene sequence: CDR1 SGHTA, CDR2 FQGNSA. This CDR3 is built from 15 residues. V lost 7 bases to trimming and J lost 0 bases, with 14 bases between them. In DNA form, the CDR3 reads TGTGCCAGCACCACCCGGGGTGCTAGCACAGATACGCAGTATTTT. This sequence encodes CASTTRGASTDTQYF.